This TCR beta chain was retrieved from a study of OX40 agonist ivuxolimab in advanced cancers. Concerning the study at large: Ivuxolimab was an agonistic, fully human IgG2 monoclonal antibody directed against OX40 (CD134), a costimulatory receptor. Intravenous ivuxolimab was administered to patients every 2 weeks at six dose levels: 0.01, 0.1, 0.3, 1.5, 3 and 10 mg/kg. Among the approximately 50 dose-escalation patients, 19 had hepatocellular carcinoma, about 15 melanoma, 9 renal cell carcinoma and 9 head and neck cancer. A male proportion of roughly 80% and a mean age of approximately 55 years, ranging from about 23 to 79, were recorded for the dose-escalation cohort. Prior anti-PD-1, anti-PD-L1 or anti-CTLA-4 therapy was permitted, and checkpoint inhibitors had been received by approximately 39% of dose-escalation patients. Partial responses occurred in three dose-escalation patients: two with cutaneous melanoma and one with hepatocellular carcinoma. Peripheral TCRbeta sequencing was intended to test whether TCR sequence diversity was altered and clonal T-cell expansion was caused by ivuxolimab. The paper reports the monotherapy dose-escalation portion (N of about 50 patients) of the phase I ivuxolimab trial.

Genomic DNA was extracted from sorted cells for sequencing of the TCRbeta CDR3 region. The immunoSEQ Assay was used for sequencing of TCRbeta CDR3 regions. TCRdb mirrors the immuneACCESS table, restricted to in-frame sequences. Some clones are absent from its copies; in checked studies, under half trace to an unresolved V gene, and the reason for the others is unknown. This sample comprises approximately 77,000 clones, 85% to 95% of them detected only once. The top ten clones comprise 11% of the sample. The research as a whole found: In the 0.1-3.0 mg/kg groups, partial responders were among the patients with the lowest normalized peripheral clonal expansion, particularly in CD8+ T cells. Low levels of normalized T-cell clonal expansion were also seen in some nonresponding patients. After ivuxolimab, more expanded clones were found on average in CD8+ T cells than in CD4+ T cells. At doses from 0.1 to 3.0 mg/kg, clonal expansion was seen in both CD4+ and CD8+ blood T cells between baseline and week 6. The antigen specificity of the clonally expanded peripheral T cells was not determined.

Patients with a history of autoimmune disease or receiving systemic immunosuppression were excluded from the trial. Peripheral blood for TCR sequencing was collected from all dose cohorts at baseline, on cycle 4 day 1, and on cycle 7 day 1. The samples were taken from a phase I, first-in-human, multicenter, open-label dose-escalation trial of ivuxolimab. Adults with locally advanced or metastatic melanoma, renal cell, hepatocellular, or head and neck squamous cell carcinoma were enrolled in the trial. Before TCR sequencing, CD4+ and CD8+ T cells were separately sorted from peripheral blood. A remark on this clone: Its target antigen remains unknown. Base qualities are not provided; no much larger clone lies one nucleotide away.

The sequencing here drew on CD4+ or CD8+ T cells sorted from blood, taken in a trial of the OX40 agonist ivuxolimab. The clonotype comes from an adult with an advanced solid tumor such as melanoma, head and neck, liver or kidney cancer.

The CDR3 protein sequence reads: CASSLGTSGAEAQYF. Read as DNA, the sequence is TGTGCCAGCAGTCTAGGGACTAGCGGAGCGGAGGCGCAGTATTTT. Here the chain combines TRBV27 and TRBJ2-3; the junction holds 11 bases that match TRBD2. The CDR3 holds 15 amino acids from the cysteine to the phenylalanine. Here the CDR3 DNA is all that survives: 45 bases in frame from base 1. Via the germline V gene (reference sequence), CDR1 is MNHEY and CDR2 SMNVEV. Here V drops 5 bases and J drops 10 bases, and the junction holds 11 bases not matched to any gene.